This T cell receptor beta chain originates from a study of blood T cell dynamics during melanoma immunotherapy. Overall study findings and caveats: At W3, later disease-control patients showed bifurcated PBMC repertoire changes, unlike progressors. Clones driving repertoire changes may be melanoma-specific or general immune activation.

Stated time point: week 3, after first cycle of checkpoint inhibitor. Disease control meant complete response, partial response or stable disease at 12 weeks. Patients had no prior systemic cancer treatment, immunosuppressants or other active cancers. On this clone: Its antigen remains unidentified.

Some clones are missing from TCRdb's copy, which holds only in-frame ones; the method was immunoSEQ multiplex PCR. This repertoire shows roughly 10,000 clones, about 88% found once; its top ten account for roughly 7%. CDR1 is MNHEY and CDR2 is SVGAGI in the germline V gene. There are 13 residues in the CDR3. V lost 4 bases and J 7 bases, leaving 13 bases between the germline ends. The receptor's source is a human donor with melanoma. The chain links TRBV6-5 to TRBJ1-2; weak D call: TRBD1 (6 bases). This sample comprised blood, obtained from a patient treated with checkpoint blockade. This CDR3 is CASSLTGLGGYTF. As DNA, the CDR3 is TGTGCCAGCAGTTTAACAGGGTTGGGTGGCTACACCTTC.